One sample yielded the 28 T cell receptor beta chains listed below, sequenced in a study of blood T cell repertoires in COVID-19 (dated by TCRdb to about 2020). Library preparation was by the immunoSEQ multiplex PCR assay. TCRdb limited this immuneACCESS table to in-frame rearrangements with V and J called. A share of clones is missing; checked studies link under half to unresolved V genes, and the rest is unexplained. A total of some 200,000 clones appear in this sample, roughly 90% of them only once. The ten largest account for more than 4.5% of the sample. Sequencing used peripheral blood. These receptor sequences come from a woman aged 35 to 49 with acute or convalescent COVID-19.

This clone appeared a single time. CDR3 sequence reads: CSVESRGEAFF. CDR3 DNA sequence: TGCAGCGTCGAATCCCGGGGTGAAGCTTTCTTT. The chain links TRBV29-1 to TRBJ1-1; D is undetermined. CDR1 is SQVTM and CDR2 is ANQGSEA in the germline V gene. The CDR3 has 11 amino acids. The germline V and J ends were trimmed by 6 bases and 7 bases, with 12 bases remaining between them.

This clone has only one observation. V usage is TRBV5-4 and J usage is TRBJ1-2; possibly TRBD1 for D (5 bases). V was shortened by 5 bases and J by 3 bases, with 14 bases between the two germline ends. Germline V gene data show CDR1 as SGHNT and CDR2 as YYREEE (reference sequence). The CDR3 length is 14 residues. CDR3 sequence (DNA): TGTGCCAGCAGGCTGCAGGGTCCCGACTATGGCTACACCTTC. Its protein product is CASRLQGPDYGYTF.

This chain uses TRBV7-9 with TRBJ1-3; possible D gene TRBD1, 6 bases. Germline-derived CDR1 and CDR2 are SEHNR and FQNEAQ (reference sequence). V lost 0 bases and J 5 bases, leaving 11 bases between the germline ends. The length of the CDR3 is 15 residues. The CDR3 sequence is CASSLAWTARNTIYF. For the CDR3, the DNA is TGTGCCAGCAGCTTAGCCTGGACAGCACGAAACACCATATATTTT.

The chain recombines TRBV10-3 with TRBJ1-2; 7 bases line up with TRBD1. CDR1 and CDR2 from the germline V gene are ENHRY and SYGVKD. V shed 1 base, J shed 4 bases, and the junction held 12 bases outside the gene matches. There are 17 residues in the CDR3. In DNA form, the CDR3 reads TGTGCCATCAGTGAGTTAGGGACAGATTCCTCCGGCTATGGCTACACCTTC. This translates into CAISELGTDSSGYGYTF.

The chain links TRBV5-4 to TRBJ1-2; D uncertain. Looked up from germline, CDR1 is SGHNT and CDR2 is YYREEE (reference sequence). Trimming shortened V by 6 bases and J by 4 bases, and 16 bases separated the two germline ends. CDR3 length equals 14 residues. CDR3 DNA sequence: TGTGCCAGCACCCGTTTTGGGGAGAGCTATGGCTACACCTTC. Amino acid sequence: CASTRFGESYGYTF.

The V call is TRBV19, the J call TRBJ1-5; D possibly corresponds to TRBD1 (5 bases). CDR3 length: 15 residues. CDR1 LNHDA and CDR2 SQIVND come from the germline V gene (reference sequence). V lost 7 bases, J lost 1 base, and 14 bases lay in between. CDR3 residues: CASIRGGVSNQPQHF. CDR3 nucleotides: TGTGCCAGTATTAGGGGAGGGGTGAGCAATCAGCCCCAGCATTTT.

This clone was counted a few times. The V and J genes are TRBV10-2 and TRBJ1-6; D ambiguous. Germline V CDR1 and CDR2: WSHSY, SAAADI. CDR3 length: 14 residues. V lost 6 bases and J 8 bases, leaving 14 bases between the germline ends. The chain's CDR3 is CASRSGQWDSPLHF. The CDR3 coding sequence is TGCGCCAGCAGGAGCGGGCAGTGGGATTCACCCCTCCACTTT.

This sequence joins TRBV3-1 (or the pseudogene TRBV3-2) and TRBJ2-1; weak D call: TRBD1 (5 bases). In germline, CDR1 is LGHDT, CDR2 YNNKEL (reference sequence). V was shortened by 0 bases and J by 13 bases, with 16 bases between the two germline ends. This CDR3 contains 14 residues. CDR3 in amino acids: CASSQDLSSREQFF. The CDR3 coding sequence is TGTGCCAGCAGCCAAGATTTGAGTAGCAGGGAACAGTTCTTC.

V usage is TRBV29-1 and J usage is TRBJ1-1; maybe TRBD1 (5 bases). The CDR3 runs to 11 residues. Per germline, CDR1 SQVTM and CDR2 ANQGSEA. Trimming stripped 3 bases from V and 4 bases from J, with 6 bases between. CDR3 in amino acids: CSVEGGTEAFF. The CDR3 nucleotides read TGCAGCGTTGAGGGGGGCACTGAAGCTTTCTTT.

The V and J genes are TRBV7-9 and TRBJ2-5; D remains unclear. CDR1 and CDR2 (germline): SEHNR, FQNEAQ (reference sequence). Trimming left V 5 bases short and J 5 bases short, with 6 bases between. The CDR3 totals 11 residues. This CDR3 reads CASSPRETQYF. The CDR3 DNA follows: TGTGCCAGCAGCCCCAGGGAGACCCAGTACTTC.

The rearrangement joins TRBV24-1 to TRBJ2-1; perhaps TRBD2 as D (6 bases). The ends were cut back, 1 base at V and 0 bases at J, with 21 bases in the middle. The germline V gene has CDR1 KGHDR and CDR2 SFDVKD. The length of the CDR3 is 20 residues. The CDR3, as DNA: TGTGCCACCAGTGATTTTAAAACAGGAGGGGCCCGGCGCTCCTACAATGAGCAGTTCTTC. As protein: CATSDFKTGGARRSYNEQFF.

This clone was counted between two and nine times. The rearrangement uses TRBV20-1 and TRBJ1-1; no clear D. This CDR3 has 15 amino acids. The germline V gene has CDR1 DFQATT and CDR2 SNEGSKA (reference sequence). With 3 bases removed from V and 6 bases from J, the gap between germline ends came to 20 bases. This CDR3 is CSASSVSGNVPEAFF. The CDR3 nucleotides are TGCAGTGCTAGTTCGGTATCCGGGAATGTCCCTGAAGCTTTCTTT.

This chain uses TRBV5-1 with TRBJ2-3, with 8 bases fitting TRBD2. The ends lost 4 bases at V and 4 bases at J; junction bases unmatched: 5. This CDR3 is 14 amino acids long. The V gene's germline CDR1 is SGHRS and CDR2 YFSETQ. CDR3 nucleotide sequence: TGCGCCAGCAGCCCGCGGGGGGAAGCAGATACGCAGTATTTT. Translating gives CASSPRGEADTQYF.

The chain combines TRBV19 with TRBJ1-4; 10 bases align to TRBD1. CDR1 is LNHDA, CDR2 SQIVND, per germline (reference sequence). V trimming: 2 bases; J trimming: 6 bases; junction bases outside the gene matches: 6. The CDR3 consists of 16 residues. The CDR3 nucleotides are TGTGCCAGTAGTATACTAAGAGGGACAGGGGATGAAAAACTGTTTTTT. Translation gives CASSILRGTGDEKLFF.

This clone has a single count. The chain uses TRBV6-1 and TRBJ1-5, with 8 bases aligning to TRBD1. The germline V gene encodes CDR1 MNHNS and CDR2 SASEGT. The ends lost 1 base at V and 3 bases at J; junction bases unmatched: 5. This CDR3 has 16 residues. CDR3 in DNA: TGTGCCAGCAGTGAAGTAGGACAGGGAATCAATCAGCCCCAGCATTTT. It is translated as CASSEVGQGINQPQHF.

V and J are TRBV19 and TRBJ2-1; D unresolved. CDR1 and CDR2 from the germline V gene are LNHDA and SQIVND (reference sequence). The CDR3 consists of 13 residues. Trimming pared 6 bases from V and 0 bases from J, leaving 6 bases between. The CDR3: CASSLDSYNEQFF. The CDR3 region has the DNA TGTGCCAGTAGCTTAGACTCCTACAATGAGCAGTTCTTC.

This sequence joins TRBV27 and TRBJ2-1; 7 bases agree with TRBD2. This CDR3 spans 16 amino acids. J lost 0 bases, V lost 5 bases, and 7 bases had no gene match. Germline CDR1 reads MNHEY; CDR2 reads SMNVEV (reference sequence). CDR3 nucleotides: TGTGCCAGCAGTGGGGACTATATAAGCTCCTACAATGAGCAGTTCTTC. This gives the protein CASSGDYISSYNEQFF.

The chain combines TRBV29-1 with TRBJ1-4; no definite D call. The CDR3 consists of 15 residues. V was cut by 4 bases and J by 0 bases, with 12 bases left in between. The germline V gene encodes CDR1 SQVTM and CDR2 ANQGSEA. The CDR3 DNA is TGCAGCGTTGGGCGTTCGGGGACAACTAATGAAAAACTGTTTTTT. This sequence encodes CSVGRSGTTNEKLFF.

The chain couples TRBV5-5 to TRBJ2-7; 7 bases are a match to TRBD1. V shed 5 bases and J 5 bases; nucleotides not matched to a gene: 7. Per the germline V gene, CDR1 is SGHKS and CDR2 is YYEKEE (reference sequence). The CDR3 spans 13 residues. Written as DNA, the CDR3 is TGTGCCAGCAGACAGACAGGGAACCACGAGCAGTACGTC. It is translated as CASRQTGNHEQYV.

The rearrangement joins TRBV7-3 to TRBJ2-3; no firm D call. The CDR3 runs 14 residues. In germline, CDR1 is SGHTA, CDR2 FQGTGA. Between the trimmed V and J ends, which lost 1 base and 4 bases, there was a span of 9 bases. In DNA, the CDR3 is TGTGCCAGCAGCTTAAATAGTGTGGCAGATACGCAGTATTTT. Amino acids: CASSLNSVADTQYF.

Here the CDR3 reads CASGLATGKGNTIYF. CDR3 bases: TGTGCTAGTGGTTTGGCTACAGGGAAAGGAAACACCATATATTTT. The J gene is TRBJ1-3, the V gene TRBV12-5; D may be TRBD1 (6 bases). V was shortened by 1 base and J by 4 bases, with 11 bases between the two germline ends. CDR3 length: 15 amino acids. Germline assignment: CDR1 LGHNT and CDR2 FRNRAP.

V usage is TRBV10-1 and J usage is TRBJ1-1, with unresolved D. The V and J ends lost 2 bases and 2 bases respectively, with 9 bases between them. Germline lookup yields CDR1 WNHNN and CDR2 SYGVQD (reference sequence). This CDR3 has 14 residues. The CDR3 bases are TGCGCCAGCAGTGAGGCAGGCGAAAACACTGAAGCTTTCTTT. This codes for CASSEAGENTEAFF.

The chain uses TRBV18 and TRBJ2-7, with 7 bases that match TRBD1. The CDR3 is 13 amino acids. In germline, CDR1 is KGHSH, CDR2 LQKENI. Trimming at V came to 1 base and at J to 5 bases, leaving 2 bases not matched to a gene. In DNA form, the CDR3 reads TGTGCCAGCTCACCACAGACAGGGAACGAGCAGTACGTC. The encoded protein is CASSPQTGNEQYV.

The genes are TRBV3-1 (or the pseudogene TRBV3-2) and TRBJ2-1; TRBD1 agrees at 7 bases. V gave up 4 bases and J gave up 1 base; unmatched junction bases: 4. The CDR3 consists of 15 residues. Germline V gene data show CDR1 as LGHDT and CDR2 as YNNKEL (reference sequence). CDR3 sequence: CASSPRQGSYNEQFF. The CDR3 DNA is TGTGCCAGCAGCCCACGACAGGGTTCCTACAATGAGCAGTTCTTC.

V and J are TRBV4-1 and TRBJ1-5; the D gene is possibly TRBD1 (5 bases). Trimming pared 1 base from V and 5 bases from J, leaving 21 bases between. The CDR3 extends over 18 amino acids. Germline CDR1 reads MGHRA; CDR2 reads YSYEKL. The CDR3 reads CASSQVGGEGSTDQPQHF. The CDR3 DNA reads as TGCGCCAGCAGCCAAGTTGGGGGGGAGGGCTCAACAGATCAGCCCCAGCATTTT.

The CDR3, as DNA: TGTGCCACCAGCAGAGATCTAGGACTAGTAGCTGGGGAGCTGTTTTTT. This sequence encodes CATSRDLGLVAGELFF. J is TRBJ2-2 and V is TRBV15; 7 bases match TRBD2. Germline assignment: CDR1 LNHNV and CDR2 YYDKDF (reference sequence). CDR3 size: 16 residues. After removal of 0 bases from V and 8 bases from J, the junction contained 9 bases not matched to a gene.

This clone was picked up one time. The chain carries TRBV2 and TRBJ2-3; the match to TRBD1 covers 9 bases. V was clipped by 7 bases and J by 4 bases; unmatched bases: 9. CDR1 is SNHLY and CDR2 is FYNNEI in the germline V gene. CDR3 length: 15 residues. CDR3 DNA sequence: TGTGCCAGCACCGGGACAGGGTTCATAGCAGATACGCAGTATTTT. Its protein is CASTGTGFIADTQYF. The full variable domain, its missing parts supplied by reference TRBV2 and TRBJ2-3, is EPEVTQTPSHQVTQMGQEVILRCVPISNHLYFYWYRQILGQKVEFLVSFYNNEISEKSEIFDDQFSVERPDGSNFTLKIRSTKLEDSAMYFCASTGTGFIADTQYFGPGTRLTVL.

V usage is TRBV29-1 and J usage is TRBJ2-3, with 12 bases identical to TRBD2. The CDR3 runs 14 residues. Trimming took 4 bases from V and 6 from J; bases not matched to a gene: 5. In germline, CDR1 is SQVTM, CDR2 ANQGSEA. CDR3 sequence reads: CSVAGLAGIDTQYF. CDR3 sequence (DNA): TGCAGCGTTGCCGGACTAGCGGGGATCGATACGCAGTATTTT.